This T cell receptor beta chain was captured in a study of T cell responses to AZD1222 COVID-19 vaccine. V shed 6 bases, J shed 0 bases, and the junction held 3 bases outside the gene matches. Germline CDR1 reads LNHDA; CDR2 reads SQIVND (reference sequence). The CDR3 contains 16 residues. Clones were sequenced by immunoSEQ multiplex PCR, and TCRdb holds only the in-frame ones, with some missing. The sample shows tens of thousands of clones, around four fifths of them seen only once. This specimen consisted of peripheral blood, obtained on day 0 of AZD1222 vaccination. The source of this sequence is an adult in good health. J is TRBJ2-2 and V is TRBV19, with 11 bases that match TRBD2. Here the CDR3 DNA reads TGTGCCAGTAGCGAGGGACTAGCGGCGAACACCGGGGAGCTGTTTTTT. This translates into CASSEGLAANTGELFF.